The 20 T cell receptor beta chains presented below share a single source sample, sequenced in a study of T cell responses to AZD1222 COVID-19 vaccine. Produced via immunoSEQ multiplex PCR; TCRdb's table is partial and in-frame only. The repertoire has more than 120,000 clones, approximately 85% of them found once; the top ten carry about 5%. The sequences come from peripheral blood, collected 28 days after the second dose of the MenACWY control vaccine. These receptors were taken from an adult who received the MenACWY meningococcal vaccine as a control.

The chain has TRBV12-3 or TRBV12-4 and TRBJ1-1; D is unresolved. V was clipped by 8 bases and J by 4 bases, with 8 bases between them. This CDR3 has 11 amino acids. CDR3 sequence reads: CASVRVTEAFF. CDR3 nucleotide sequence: TGTGCCAGCGTAAGGGTCACTGAAGCTTTCTTT.

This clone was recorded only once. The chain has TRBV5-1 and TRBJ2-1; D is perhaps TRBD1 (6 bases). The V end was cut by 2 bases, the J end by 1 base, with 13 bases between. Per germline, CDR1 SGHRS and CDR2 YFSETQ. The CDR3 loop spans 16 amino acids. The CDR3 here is CASSFQGSGSYNEQFF. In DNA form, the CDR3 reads TGCGCCAGCAGCTTCCAGGGGAGTGGGTCCTACAATGAGCAGTTCTTC. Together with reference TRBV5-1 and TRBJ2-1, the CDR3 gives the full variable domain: KAGVTQTPRYLIKTRGQQVTLSCSPISGHRSVSWYQQTPGQGLQFLFEYFSETQRNKGNFPGRFSGRQFSNSRSEMNVSTLELGDSALYLCASSFQGSGSYNEQFFGPGTRLTVL.

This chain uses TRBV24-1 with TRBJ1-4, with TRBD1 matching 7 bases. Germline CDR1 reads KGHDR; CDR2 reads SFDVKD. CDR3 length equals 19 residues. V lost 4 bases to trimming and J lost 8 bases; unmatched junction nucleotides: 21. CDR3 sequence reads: CATSETPGLGPTQGEKLFF. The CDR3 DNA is TGTGCCACCAGTGAGACCCCGGGCTTGGGTCCCACACAGGGGGAAAAACTGTTTTTT.

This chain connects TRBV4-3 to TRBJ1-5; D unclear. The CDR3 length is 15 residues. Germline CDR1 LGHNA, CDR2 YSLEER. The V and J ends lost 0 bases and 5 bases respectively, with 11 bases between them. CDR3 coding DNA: TGCGCCAGCAGCCAAGAACGGGCGAGTGATCAGCCCCAGCATTTT. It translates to CASSQERASDQPQHF.

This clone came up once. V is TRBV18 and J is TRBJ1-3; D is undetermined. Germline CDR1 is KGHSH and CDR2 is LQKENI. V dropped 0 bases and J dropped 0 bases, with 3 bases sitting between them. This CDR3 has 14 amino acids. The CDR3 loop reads CASSPPASGNTIYF. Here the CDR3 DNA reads TGTGCCAGCTCACCACCGGCCTCTGGAAACACCATATATTTT.

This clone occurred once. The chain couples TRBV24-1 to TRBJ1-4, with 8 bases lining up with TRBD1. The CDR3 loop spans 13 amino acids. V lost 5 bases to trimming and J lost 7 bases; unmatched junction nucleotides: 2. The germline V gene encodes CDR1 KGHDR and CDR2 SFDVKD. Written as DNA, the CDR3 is TGTGCCACCAGTGCTCAGGGGGCTGAAAAACTGTTTTTT. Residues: CATSAQGAEKLFF.

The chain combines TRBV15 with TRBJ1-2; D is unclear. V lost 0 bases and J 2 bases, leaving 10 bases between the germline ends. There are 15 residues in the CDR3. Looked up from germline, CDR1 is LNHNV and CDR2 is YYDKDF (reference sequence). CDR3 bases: TGTGCCACCAGCAGAGAAGGGTCGCCCAACTATGGCTACACCTTC. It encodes CATSREGSPNYGYTF.

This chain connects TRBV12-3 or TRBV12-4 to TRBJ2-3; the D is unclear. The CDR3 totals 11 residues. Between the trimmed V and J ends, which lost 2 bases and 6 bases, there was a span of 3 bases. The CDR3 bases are TGTGCCAGCAGTTTATTTGATACGCAGTATTTT. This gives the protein CASSLFDTQYF.

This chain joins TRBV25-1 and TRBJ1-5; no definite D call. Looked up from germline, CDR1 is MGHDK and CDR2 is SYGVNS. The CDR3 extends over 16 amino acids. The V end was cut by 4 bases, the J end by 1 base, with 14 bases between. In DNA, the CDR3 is TGTGCCAGCAGTGCCCCCGGGTCCGTGAGCAATCAGCCCCAGCATTTT. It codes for CASSAPGSVSNQPQHF.

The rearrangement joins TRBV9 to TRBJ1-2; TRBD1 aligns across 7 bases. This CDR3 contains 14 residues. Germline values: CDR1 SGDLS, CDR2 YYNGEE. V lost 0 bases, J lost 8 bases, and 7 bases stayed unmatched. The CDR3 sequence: CASSVDETGWGYTF. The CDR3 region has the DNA TGTGCCAGCAGCGTAGATGAGACAGGGTGGGGCTACACCTTC.

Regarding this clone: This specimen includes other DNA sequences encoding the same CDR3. DNA for the CDR3: TGCGCCAGCAGCCAGCTTGAGGCTGGCAATGAAAAACTGTTTTTT. Translated: CASSQLEAGNEKLFF. V is TRBV4-3 and J is TRBJ1-4; no clear D gene. The CDR3 is 15 residues long. V was shortened by 3 bases and J by 5 bases, with 13 bases between the two germline ends. The germline V gene encodes CDR1 LGHNA and CDR2 YSLEER.

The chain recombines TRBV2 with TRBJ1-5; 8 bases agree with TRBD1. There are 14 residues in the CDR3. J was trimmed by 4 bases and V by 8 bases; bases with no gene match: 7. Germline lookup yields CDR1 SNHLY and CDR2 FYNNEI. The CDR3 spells CASGAGTGNQPQHF. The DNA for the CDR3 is TGTGCCAGCGGTGCGGGGACAGGAAATCAGCCCCAGCATTTT.

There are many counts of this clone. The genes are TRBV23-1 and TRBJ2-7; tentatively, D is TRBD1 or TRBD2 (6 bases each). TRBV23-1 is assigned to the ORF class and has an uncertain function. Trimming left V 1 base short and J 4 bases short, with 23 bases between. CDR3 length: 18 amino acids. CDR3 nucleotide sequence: TGCGCCAGCAGTCAATTTCGAGTGGTGGGGGGCGAAGTTTACGAGCAGTACTTC. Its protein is CASSQFRVVGGEVYEQYF.

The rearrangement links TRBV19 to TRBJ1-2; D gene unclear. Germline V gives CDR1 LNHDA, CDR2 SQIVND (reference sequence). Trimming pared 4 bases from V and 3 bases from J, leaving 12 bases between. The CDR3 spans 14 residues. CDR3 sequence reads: CASSNAPLYYGYTF. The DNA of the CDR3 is TGTGCCAGTAGTAATGCACCCCTGTACTATGGCTACACCTTC.

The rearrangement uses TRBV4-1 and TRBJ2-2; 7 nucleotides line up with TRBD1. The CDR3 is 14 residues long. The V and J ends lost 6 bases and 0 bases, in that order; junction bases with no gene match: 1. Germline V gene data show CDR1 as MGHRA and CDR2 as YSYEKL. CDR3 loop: CASRTGTNTGELFF. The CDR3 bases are TGCGCCAGCAGGACAGGGACGAACACCGGGGAGCTGTTTTTT.

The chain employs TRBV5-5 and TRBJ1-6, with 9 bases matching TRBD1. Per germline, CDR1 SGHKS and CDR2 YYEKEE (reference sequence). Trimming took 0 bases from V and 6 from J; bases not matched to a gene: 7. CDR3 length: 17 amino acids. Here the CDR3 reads CASSLALLGQGNSPLHF. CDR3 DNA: TGTGCCAGCAGCTTGGCCCTTTTGGGACAGGGTAATTCACCCCTCCACTTT. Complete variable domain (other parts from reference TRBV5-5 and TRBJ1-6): DAGVTQSPTHLIKTRGQQVTLRCSPISGHKSVSWYQQVLGQGPQFIFQYYEKEERGRGNFPDRFSARQFPNYSSELNVNALLLGDSALYLCASSLALLGQGNSPLHFGNGTRLTVT.

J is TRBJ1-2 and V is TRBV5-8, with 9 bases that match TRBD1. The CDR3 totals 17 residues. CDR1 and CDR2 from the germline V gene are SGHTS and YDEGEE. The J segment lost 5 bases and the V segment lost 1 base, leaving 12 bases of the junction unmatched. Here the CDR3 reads CASSLRRRTGALYGYTF. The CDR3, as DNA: TGTGCCAGCAGCTTGAGGCGCAGGACAGGGGCTTTGTATGGCTACACCTTC.

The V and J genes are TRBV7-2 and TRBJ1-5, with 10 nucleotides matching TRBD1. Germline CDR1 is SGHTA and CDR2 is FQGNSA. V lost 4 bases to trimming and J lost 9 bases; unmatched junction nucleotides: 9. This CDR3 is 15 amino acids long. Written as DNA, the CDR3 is TGTGCCAGCAGCTACGCCGGGACAGGGGATCGGCCCCAGCATTTT. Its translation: CASSYAGTGDRPQHF.

The CDR3 region is CASSVDVEPYGYTF. Here the CDR3 DNA reads TGTGCCAGCAGCGTAGATGTAGAGCCTTATGGCTACACCTTC. The gene calls are TRBV9 and TRBJ1-2, with D hard to call. Germline CDR1 is SGDLS and CDR2 is YYNGEE. This CDR3 is built from 14 residues. Trimming pared 0 bases from V and 5 bases from J, leaving 11 bases between.

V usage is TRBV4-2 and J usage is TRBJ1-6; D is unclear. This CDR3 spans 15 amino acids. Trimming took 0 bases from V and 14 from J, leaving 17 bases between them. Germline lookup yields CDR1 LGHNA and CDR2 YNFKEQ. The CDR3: CASSQDHYGVFTLHF. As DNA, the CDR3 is TGTGCCAGCAGCCAAGACCATTACGGGGTTTTTACCCTCCACTTT.